Shown below are 18 T cell receptor beta chains from a single sample sequenced in a study of T cell responses to AZD1222 COVID-19 vaccine. The method was immunoSEQ multiplex PCR; TCRdb's version includes in-frame clones alone and lacks a portion of them. The top ten clones hold roughly 8% of a sample with 70,000 or so clones, more than 70% of them seen once. Sequencing used peripheral blood, obtained on day 0 of AZD1222 vaccination. These receptor sequences come from an adult in good health.

Points on this clone: The junction departs from germline at one end; a sequencing error may be responsible. The genes are TRBV7-7 and TRBJ2-7; 9 bases fit TRBD1. This CDR3 contains 13 residues. Germline V gene sequence: CDR1 SSHAT, CDR2 FNYEAQ (reference sequence). CDR3 in DNA: TGTGCTAGCAGCCCGGGACAGGGCTACGAGCAGTACTTC. This encodes CASSPGQGYEQYF.

The chain is built from TRBV5-4 and TRBJ1-2; no definite D call. V lost 0 bases, J lost 4 bases, and 7 bases lay in between. CDR1 SGHNT and CDR2 YYREEE come from the germline V gene (reference sequence). This CDR3 comprises 13 residues. The CDR3 loop is CASSLVGIYGYTF. The CDR3 bases are TGTGCCAGCAGCTTGGTGGGGATCTATGGCTACACCTTC.

The V and J genes are TRBV27 and TRBJ2-7; 9 nucleotides line up with TRBD1. There are 15 residues in the CDR3. The junction had 9 bases not matched to a gene; V was cut back by 6 bases and J by 3 bases. Germline V lookup: CDR1 MNHEY, CDR2 SMNVEV (reference sequence). CDR3: CASRINRDRVYEQYF. Written as DNA, the CDR3 is TGTGCCAGCAGAATAAATAGGGACAGGGTCTACGAGCAGTACTTC.

The rearrangement joins TRBV7-8 to TRBJ2-7, with D unresolved. The V gene's germline CDR1 is SGHVS and CDR2 FQNEAQ. Trimming cost V 1 base and J 3 bases, with 4 bases left between them. The CDR3 has 12 amino acids. The CDR3 region has the DNA TGTGCCAGCAGCTTAGTCGGCTACGAGCAGTACTTC. Translated: CASSLVGYEQYF.

This chain links TRBV5-1 with TRBJ2-2, with no clear D. V lost 0 bases and J 7 bases, leaving 7 bases between the germline ends. Looked up from germline, CDR1 is SGHRS and CDR2 is YFSETQ. The CDR3 length is 13 residues. CDR3 sequence reads: CASSLAVNGELFF. The CDR3 DNA sequence: TGCGCCAGCAGCTTGGCCGTGAACGGGGAGCTGTTTTTT.

V usage is TRBV6-5 and J usage is TRBJ2-1, with 8 positions matching TRBD1. The V gene's germline CDR1 is MNHEY and CDR2 SVGAGI. The CDR3 covers 15 residues. The J segment lost 5 bases and the V segment lost 3 bases, leaving 6 bases of the junction unmatched. CDR3 nucleotides: TGTGCCAGCAGTTATGGCAGGACAGGGCACAATGAGCAGTTCTTC. It codes for CASSYGRTGHNEQFF.

The V gene is TRBV3-1 (or the pseudogene TRBV3-2), the J gene TRBJ2-1; D unresolved. The CDR3 has 12 amino acids. V shed 4 bases and J shed 3 bases, with 4 bases lying between them. The germline CDR1 and CDR2 sequences are LGHDT and YNNKEL (reference sequence). The CDR3 reads CASSRFYNEQFF. The DNA for the CDR3 is TGTGCCAGCAGCCGCTTCTACAATGAGCAGTTCTTC.

The chain is built from TRBV5-1 and TRBJ2-2; 14 nucleotides align to TRBD2. After removal of 0 bases from V and 5 bases from J, the junction contained 6 bases not matched to a gene. This CDR3 is 18 amino acids long. Germline V gene lookup returns CDR1 SGHRS and CDR2 YFSETQ. CDR3 nucleotides: TGCGCCAGCAGCTTGGTGGGACTAGCGGGAGTTGGTACCGGGGAGCTGTTTTTT. Protein product: CASSLVGLAGVGTGELFF.

This chain joins TRBV12-3 or TRBV12-4 and TRBJ1-2; no clear D. Trimming shortened V by 5 bases and J by 6 bases, and 13 bases separated the two germline ends. The CDR3 contains 13 residues. CDR3 in amino acids: CASSPTLQDGYTF. CDR3 bases: TGTGCCAGCAGTCCTACACTGCAAGATGGCTACACCTTC.

The chain carries TRBV6-5 and TRBJ1-2; D possibly corresponds to TRBD1 (6 bases). This CDR3 is built from 13 residues. The germline gives CDR1 MNHEY, CDR2 SVGAGI. With 6 bases removed from V and 4 bases from J, the gap between germline ends came to 12 bases. The CDR3 loop is CASRGNRAYGYTF. CDR3 sequence (DNA): TGTGCCAGCAGAGGGAACAGGGCCTATGGCTACACCTTC.

The gene calls are TRBV4-3 and TRBJ2-3; D is undetermined. The CDR3 contains 13 residues. The germline CDR1 and CDR2 sequences are LGHNA and YSLEER. V lost 4 bases and J 5 bases, leaving 10 bases between the germline ends. Here the CDR3 DNA reads TGCGCCAGCAGCCGATCGGTGGGAGATACGCAGTATTTT. Protein product: CASSRSVGDTQYF.

V is TRBV5-1 and J is TRBJ1-2, with a tentative D call TRBD1 (5 bases). The V end was cut by 4 bases, the J end by 2 bases, with 9 bases between. Germline V lookup: CDR1 SGHRS, CDR2 YFSETQ. CDR3 length: 13 amino acids. The DNA for the CDR3 is TGCGCCAGCAGCCCCACAGGAAACTATGGCTACACCTTC. It specifies CASSPTGNYGYTF.

This clone has just one count. This chain joins TRBV20-1 and TRBJ1-6; no clear D gene. Germline assignment: CDR1 DFQATT and CDR2 SNEGSKA (reference sequence). Trimming pared 3 bases from V and 4 bases from J, leaving 10 bases between. This CDR3 is built from 14 residues. DNA for the CDR3: TGCAGTGCTAGTAATGGGTTTTATAATTCACCCCTCCACTTT. Encoded protein: CSASNGFYNSPLHF.

The CDR3 is CASSPAGPYEQYF. The CDR3 nucleotides read TGTGCCAGCTCACCAGCTGGACCCTACGAGCAGTACTTC. The chain uses TRBV18 and TRBJ2-7; no reliable D call. Germline V gene lookup returns CDR1 KGHSH and CDR2 LQKENI. This CDR3 contains 13 residues. Trimming removed 2 bases at V and 2 bases at J, with 7 bases between. The complete variable domain, with remaining parts taken from reference TRBV18 and TRBJ2-7, reads NAGVMQNPRHLVRRRGQEARLRCSPMKGHSHVYWYRQLPEEGLKFMVYLQKENIIDESGMPKERFSAEFPKEGPSILRIQQVVRGDSAAYFCASSPAGPYEQYFGPGTRLTVT.

V gene TRBV5-5 combines with J gene TRBJ1-2; D uncertain. Trimming took off 4 bases at V and 3 bases at J, with 10 bases between the two ends. This CDR3 contains 13 residues. CDR1 is SGHKS, CDR2 YYEKEE, per germline (reference sequence). The CDR3 region is CASSPDGDYGYTF. The CDR3 DNA reads TGTGCCAGCAGCCCGGACGGGGACTATGGCTACACCTTC.

CDR3 nucleotides: TGCAGCGTTGAGGTCTCACAGTACCCTACCTACGAGCAGTACTTC. Translated: CSVEVSQYPTYEQYF. This rearrangement joins TRBV29-1 to TRBJ2-7; no clear D gene. The germline V gene encodes CDR1 SQVTM and CDR2 ANQGSEA. This CDR3 contains 15 residues. Trimming took off 3 bases at V and 2 bases at J, with 17 bases between the two ends.

The J gene is TRBJ2-7, the V gene TRBV27; the match to TRBD2 covers 13 bases. Trimming removed 8 bases from V and 6 bases from J; junction bases left unmatched: 4. Germline V gene data show CDR1 as MNHEY and CDR2 as SMNVEV (reference sequence). The CDR3 runs 13 residues. CDR3 DNA: TGTGCCAGCCGACTAGCGGGAGGTGCCGAGCAGTACTTC. Protein sequence: CASRLAGGAEQYF.

This chain connects TRBV27 to TRBJ1-4, with a tentative D call TRBD1 (5 bases). Looked up from germline, CDR1 is MNHEY and CDR2 is SMNVEV (reference sequence). The CDR3 contains 11 residues. The DNA of the CDR3 is TGTGTGGGGCGCCGTCATGAAAAACTGTTTTTT. Translated, it gives CVGRRHEKLFF. Drawing the rest from reference TRBV27 and TRBJ1-4, the complete variable domain is EAQVTQNPRYLITVTGKKLTVTCSQNMNHEYMSWYRQDPGLGLRQIYYSMNVEVTDKGDVPEGYKVSRKEKRNFPLILESPSPNQTSLYFCVGRRHEKLFFGSGTQLSVL.